This TCR beta chain was sequenced during a study of radiotherapy plus CTLA-4 blockade in lung cancer. The wider study: Disease control was achieved by 31% of patients, and objective responses by less than 20%. Study observations and caveats: Blood TCR clones of tumor origin expanded after radiotherapy plus ipilimumab.

Enrolled patients, whose metastatic non-small-cell lung cancer was chemo-refractory, received focal radiation plus CTLA-4 blockade with ipilimumab. Measured with immunoSEQ multiplex PCR; TCRdb has only the in-frame clones, and not every one. The table records about 100,000 clones, under 90% of them present only once. Notes on this clone: Its antigen remains unknown.

Deletions cut 4 bases from V and 8 bases from J, with 13 bases between. Looked up from germline, CDR1 is SGHRS and CDR2 is YFSETQ. The CDR3 runs 13 residues. The sequence was obtained from a human donor with non-small cell lung cancer who had stable disease on radiotherapy plus ipilimumab. This material consisted of peripheral blood, taken from a patient treated with radiotherapy plus ipilimumab. The chain has TRBV5-1 and TRBJ2-1; D call uncertain. The CDR3 sequence: CASSPRRLYEQFF. DNA of the CDR3: TGCGCCAGCAGCCCGAGGCGGCTTTATGAGCAGTTCTTC.